This record concerns one TCR beta chain sequence. This CDR3 has 17 amino acids. V was pared by 0 bases and J by 8 bases, with 20 bases between. Per the germline V gene, CDR1 is LGHNA and CDR2 is YNFKEQ. This specimen comes from a study of blood T cell repertoires in COVID-19. As for the study in general: Sites across the United States, Italy and Spain contributed samples from acute and convalescent COVID-19.

In the original workflow: Amplification of reference gene primers provided the estimated nucleated cell counts. Clones were sequenced by immunoSEQ multiplex PCR, and TCRdb holds only the in-frame ones, with some missing. The DNA was the basis for D and trimming; V, J and clone size are from that table. The sample carries tens of thousands of clones, roughly 88% recorded once. This chain joins TRBV4-2 and TRBJ2-1; a weak D match, TRBD1 (6 bases). The sequence was collected from a human donor in a cohort sampled during active COVID-19. The sample was peripheral blood. CDR3 bases: TGTGCCAGCAGCCAAGATAACTCGGGGACAAGGTCCGATGAGCAGTTCTTC. It encodes CASSQDNSGTRSDEQFF.